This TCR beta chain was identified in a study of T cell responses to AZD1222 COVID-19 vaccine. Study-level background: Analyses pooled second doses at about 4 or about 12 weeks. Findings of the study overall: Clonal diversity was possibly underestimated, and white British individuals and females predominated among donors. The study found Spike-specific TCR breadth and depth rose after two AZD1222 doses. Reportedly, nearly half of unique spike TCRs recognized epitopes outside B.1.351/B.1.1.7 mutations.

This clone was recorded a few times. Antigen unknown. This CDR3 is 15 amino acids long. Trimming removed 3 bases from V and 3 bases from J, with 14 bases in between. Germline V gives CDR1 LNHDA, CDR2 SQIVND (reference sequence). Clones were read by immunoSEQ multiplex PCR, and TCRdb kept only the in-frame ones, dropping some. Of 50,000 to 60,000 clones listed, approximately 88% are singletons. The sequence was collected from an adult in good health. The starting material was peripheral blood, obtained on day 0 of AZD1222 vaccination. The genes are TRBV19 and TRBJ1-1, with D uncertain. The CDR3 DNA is TGTGCCAGTAGTATTGAAAGGGCGAACTACACTGAAGCTTTCTTT. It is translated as CASSIERANYTEAFF.